This is a list of T cell receptor beta chains from one sample in a study of graft-versus-host responses after intestinal transplantation. No antigens are known for them. Assay used: immunoSEQ multiplex PCR; TCRdb lists only in-frame clones, some missing. The sample has some 100,000 clones; 87% are singletons. The material was unstimulated CD4+ T cells sorted from spleen or lymph node cells, obtained before transplant. The source of these receptors is a human donor who was the organ donor for an intestinal transplant. The CDR3 runs from the conserved cysteine through the conserved F or W. Fields, in order: V gene, J gene, CDR3 length, clone size, D gene, CDR3 DNA, CDR3 protein. The D gene is left open where the match is weak. Some rows have no size entry. The others give once, few or many, or a class for an expanded clone.

V: TRBV9; J: TRBJ2-3; length: 18; size: NA; D: NA; DNA: TGTGCCAGCAGCCTCACAGGGAGGGGGGGCCAAAGGACAGATACGCAGTATTTT; CDR3: CASSLTGRGGQRTDTQYF
V: TRBV30; J: TRBJ1-4; length: 13; size: NA; D: NA; DNA: TGTGCCTGGAGTGTCGGGTTAGGGGAAAAACTGTTTTTT; CDR3: CAWSVGLGEKLFF
V: TRBV4-1; J: TRBJ1-2; length: 15; size: NA; D: NA; DNA: TGCGCCAGCAGCCAGCCTCCGGGCAGGCTTGAGGGCTACACCTTC; CDR3: CASSQPPGRLEGYTF
V: TRBV4-1; J: TRBJ2-7; length: 15; size: NA; D: TRBD1; DNA: TGCGCCAGCAGCTATCAACAGGGGTTCTCCTACGAGCAGTACTTC; CDR3: CASSYQQGFSYEQYF
V: TRBV6-5; J: TRBJ2-1; length: 13; size: NA; D: NA; DNA: TGTGCCAGCAGTTCAAGGTCTTTGAATGAGCAGTTCTTC; CDR3: CASSSRSLNEQFF
V: TRBV28; J: TRBJ2-7; length: 13; size: NA; D: NA; DNA: TGTGCCAGCAGGCTTACAGGGATCTACGAGCAGTACTTC; CDR3: CASRLTGIYEQYF
V: TRBV9; J: TRBJ2-6; length: 18; size: once; D: TRBD1; DNA: TGTGCCAGCAGCGTAGGTACAGGGGGCTTCTCTGGGGCCAACGTCCTGACTTTC; CDR3: CASSVGTGGFSGANVLTF
V: TRBV11-2; J: TRBJ2-1; length: 15; size: NA; D: NA; DNA: TGTGCCAGCAGCTTAGGGCCGGGCACCAACAATGAGCAGTTCTTC; CDR3: CASSLGPGTNNEQFF
V: TRBV5-4; J: TRBJ1-4; length: 15; size: NA; D: NA; DNA: TGTGCCAGCAGCTCAGGGTCCCCTAATAATGAAAAACTGTTTTTT; CDR3: CASSSGSPNNEKLFF
V: TRBV2; J: TRBJ1-5; length: 13; size: NA; D: NA; DNA: TGTGCCAGCAGTGAAGGAGGCAATCAGCCCCAGCATTTT; CDR3: CASSEGGNQPQHF
V: TRBV28; J: TRBJ1-4; length: 15; size: NA; D: TRBD1; DNA: TGTGCCAGCAGTTTCGGCGACAGGGCTAATGAAAAACTGTTTTTT; CDR3: CASSFGDRANEKLFF
V: TRBV28; J: TRBJ1-2; length: 14; size: NA; D: NA; DNA: TGTGCCAGCAGTTACCTACAGAGGGGGTGGATCTACACCTTC; CDR3: CASSYLQRGWIYTF
V: TRBV6-6; J: TRBJ1-1; length: 15; size: NA; D: TRBD1; DNA: TGTGCCAGCAGTTACGGGGGGGGACAGATCATTGAAGCTTTCTTT; CDR3: CASSYGGGQIIEAFF
V: TRBV5-6; J: TRBJ2-7; length: 14; size: NA; D: NA; DNA: TGTGCCAGCAGCTCTGGAACAGGGTCCTACGAGCAGTACTTC; CDR3: CASSSGTGSYEQYF
V: TRBV6-1; J: TRBJ1-6; length: 12; size: NA; D: TRBD1; DNA: TGTGCCAGCAGTGAAAGGGGGCCACCCCTCCACTTT; CDR3: CASSERGPPLHF
V: TRBV27; J: TRBJ1-1; length: 12; size: NA; D: NA; DNA: TGTGCCAGCAGTTCTCTCATGGGGGGGGCTTTCTTT; CDR3: CASSSLMGGAFF
V: TRBV5-1; J: TRBJ2-7; length: 14; size: NA; D: TRBD1; DNA: TGCGCCAGCAGCATCTCCCGGGACAGGTACGAGCAGTACTTC; CDR3: CASSISRDRYEQYF
V: TRBV29-1; J: TRBJ2-1; length: 14; size: few; D: TRBD2; DNA: TGCAGCGTTGAGATGCAGGGACTATACAATGAGCAGTTCTTC; CDR3: CSVEMQGLYNEQFF
V: TRBV11-2; J: TRBJ2-3; length: 14; size: NA; D: NA; DNA: TGTGCCAGCAGCTTAGGGGGGGGCCGGGATACGCAGTATTTT; CDR3: CASSLGGGRDTQYF
V: TRBV2; J: TRBJ2-5; length: 16; size: NA; D: NA; DNA: TGTGCCAGCAGTGGACGGGCGGGGGCCTTCCAAGAGACCCAGTACTTC; CDR3: CASSGRAGAFQETQYF
V: TRBV7-9; J: TRBJ2-5; length: 16; size: NA; D: NA; DNA: TGTGCCAGCAGCTTAGGTACCGGGGGTTACCAAGAGACCCAGTACTTC; CDR3: CASSLGTGGYQETQYF
V: TRBV28; J: TRBJ1-6; length: 15; size: NA; D: NA; DNA: TGTGCCAGCAGAGACCATAGCTCCTATAATTCACCCCTCCACTTT; CDR3: CASRDHSSYNSPLHF
V: TRBV18; J: TRBJ2-4; length: 14; size: NA; D: TRBD2; DNA: TGTGCCAGCTCACCAGCTAGCGGGGAATCCATTCAGTACTTC; CDR3: CASSPASGESIQYF
V: TRBV29-1; J: TRBJ1-1; length: 13; size: NA; D: NA; DNA: TGCAGCGTCGCACAGGTGTTGAACACTGAAGCTTTCTTT; CDR3: CSVAQVLNTEAFF
V: TRBV4-2; J: TRBJ1-2; length: 13; size: few; D: NA; DNA: TGTGCCAGCAGCTTGGCGGCAGTCTATGGCTACACCTTC; CDR3: CASSLAAVYGYTF
V: TRBV7-9; J: TRBJ2-3; length: 14; size: NA; D: NA; DNA: TGTGCCAGCAGCTTAAACAGAGACACAGATACGCAGTATTTT; CDR3: CASSLNRDTDTQYF
V: TRBV25-1; J: TRBJ2-7; length: 15; size: once; D: NA; DNA: TGTGCCAGCAGTGAAAGGGGGGGACAGATTAACGAGCAGTACTTC; CDR3: CASSERGGQINEQYF
V: TRBV2; J: TRBJ2-1; length: 14; size: NA; D: NA; DNA: TGTGCCAGCGTTGGCAGGGCGCTCTACAATGAGCAGTTCTTC; CDR3: CASVGRALYNEQFF
V: TRBV5-4; J: TRBJ1-2; length: 15; size: NA; D: NA; DNA: TGTGCCAGCAGCTTGGGGGGGAGGGCGGACTATGGCTACACCTTC; CDR3: CASSLGGRADYGYTF
V: TRBV4-1; J: TRBJ1-1; length: 17; size: NA; D: TRBD1; DNA: TGCGCCAGCAGACCGACTCGGGACAGGGGGGTGAACACTGAAGCTTTCTTT; CDR3: CASRPTRDRGVNTEAFF
V: TRBV6-5; J: TRBJ1-1; length: 15; size: NA; D: NA; DNA: TGTGCCAGCAGCCGGGGGTCCGGGGGAGGCACTGAAGCTTTCTTT; CDR3: CASSRGSGGGTEAFF
V: TRBV27; J: TRBJ2-1; length: 14; size: NA; D: NA; DNA: TGTGCCAGCAGTTGGGCTACACGGACCTATGAGCAGTTCTTC; CDR3: CASSWATRTYEQFF
V: TRBV6-1; J: TRBJ2-1; length: 15; size: few; D: TRBD1; DNA: TGTGCCAGCCAGGGGGCGCGGAGGCTGAACAATGAGCAGTTCTTC; CDR3: CASQGARRLNNEQFF
V: TRBV29-1; J: TRBJ1-1; length: 12; size: NA; D: NA; DNA: TGCAGCGGTATAGCCCCCGGGACTGAAGCTTTCTTT; CDR3: CSGIAPGTEAFF
V: TRBV9; J: TRBJ2-7; length: 16; size: NA; D: TRBD1; DNA: TGTGCCAGCAGCGTGGACCTGGGACAGGGGTCTTACGAGCAGTACTTC; CDR3: CASSVDLGQGSYEQYF
V: TRBV5-5; J: TRBJ1-1; length: 15; size: NA; D: NA; DNA: TGTGCCAGCAGCCACACCGGGACACTGAACACTGAAGCTTTCTTT; CDR3: CASSHTGTLNTEAFF
V: TRBV18; J: TRBJ2-2; length: 15; size: NA; D: NA; DNA: TGTGCCAGCTCACCATCGTCAGGGAACACCGGGGAGCTGTTTTTT; CDR3: CASSPSSGNTGELFF
V: TRBV5-4; J: TRBJ2-1; length: 11; size: NA; D: NA; DNA: TGTGCCAGCAGCCTTAGGGGTGAGCAGTTCTTC; CDR3: CASSLRGEQFF
V: TRBV5-1; J: TRBJ1-6; length: 14; size: NA; D: TRBD1; DNA: TGCGCCAGCAGCGTACAGGGGTGGAATTCACCCCTCCACTTT; CDR3: CASSVQGWNSPLHF
V: TRBV28; J: TRBJ1-2; length: 13; size: NA; D: NA; DNA: TGTGCCAGCAGTTTATTGGGAAGAGGTGGCTACACCTTC; CDR3: CASSLLGRGGYTF
V: TRBV6-6; J: TRBJ2-3; length: 14; size: once; D: NA; DNA: TGTGCCAGCAGTCCGACGGGACGCACAGATACGCAGTATTTT; CDR3: CASSPTGRTDTQYF
V: TRBV7-2; J: TRBJ2-1; length: 12; size: NA; D: NA; DNA: TGTGCCAGCAGTTTCATAGGCAATGAGCAGTTCTTC; CDR3: CASSFIGNEQFF
V: TRBV2; J: TRBJ2-3; length: 16; size: once; D: NA; DNA: TGTGCCAGCAGTGATGTGAGTACAGGTAGAACAGATACGCAGTATTTT; CDR3: CASSDVSTGRTDTQYF
V: TRBV19; J: TRBJ1-2; length: 18; size: NA; D: TRBD1; DNA: TGTGCCAGTAGTACCCAGGGGGGAATGATCGGATTTAACTATGGCTACACCTTC; CDR3: CASSTQGGMIGFNYGYTF
V: TRBV16; J: TRBJ1-3; length: 15; size: NA; D: NA; DNA: TGTGCCAGCAGCCAATCTAGGAGCTCTGGAAACACCATATATTTT; CDR3: CASSQSRSSGNTIYF
V: TRBV11-2; J: TRBJ2-2; length: 14; size: NA; D: NA; DNA: TGTGCCAGCAGCTTGGTCCGGAACACCGGGGAGCTGTTTTTT; CDR3: CASSLVRNTGELFF
V: TRBV7-9; J: TRBJ2-1; length: 15; size: NA; D: TRBD2; DNA: TGTGCCAGCAGCCCGACAGCGGCGGGGGGCAATGAGCAGTTCTTC; CDR3: CASSPTAAGGNEQFF
V: TRBV6-6; J: TRBJ1-1; length: 12; size: NA; D: NA; DNA: TGTGCCAGCAGTTATACGACACATGAAGCTTTCTTT; CDR3: CASSYTTHEAFF
V: TRBV6-1; J: TRBJ1-5; length: 15; size: NA; D: TRBD1; DNA: TGTGCCAGCAGTCTTACAGGGGCTATCAATCAGCCCCAGCATTTT; CDR3: CASSLTGAINQPQHF
V: TRBV2; J: TRBJ1-5; length: 14; size: once; D: TRBD1; DNA: TGTGCCAGCAGTGGACAGGGAGTAAATCAGCCCCAGCATTTT; CDR3: CASSGQGVNQPQHF
V: TRBV9; J: TRBJ1-1; length: 13; size: NA; D: NA; DNA: TGTGCCAGCAGCGTACAGTTGAACACTGAAGCTTTCTTT; CDR3: CASSVQLNTEAFF
V: TRBV6-1; J: TRBJ1-3; length: 15; size: NA; D: TRBD1; DNA: TGTGCCAGCAGTTTCGACAGGGTCGCTGGAAACACCATATATTTT; CDR3: CASSFDRVAGNTIYF
V: TRBV4-1; J: TRBJ2-3; length: 15; size: NA; D: TRBD2; DNA: TGCGCCAGCAGCCGACTAGCGGGGGTTGGAGATACGCAGTATTTT; CDR3: CASSRLAGVGDTQYF
V: TRBV7-2; J: TRBJ1-2; length: 13; size: NA; D: NA; DNA: TGTGCCAGCAGCTTAGACGGGCACTATGGCTACACCTTC; CDR3: CASSLDGHYGYTF
V: TRBV7-3; J: TRBJ2-3; length: 14; size: NA; D: NA; DNA: TGTGCCAGCAGCCCCAGGCCCCAGGTAGATACGCAGTATTTT; CDR3: CASSPRPQVDTQYF
V: TRBV30; J: TRBJ1-6; length: 15; size: NA; D: TRBD1; DNA: TGTGCCTGGAGCCCGGGACAGGGAAGGGACTCACCCCTCCACTTT; CDR3: CAWSPGQGRDSPLHF